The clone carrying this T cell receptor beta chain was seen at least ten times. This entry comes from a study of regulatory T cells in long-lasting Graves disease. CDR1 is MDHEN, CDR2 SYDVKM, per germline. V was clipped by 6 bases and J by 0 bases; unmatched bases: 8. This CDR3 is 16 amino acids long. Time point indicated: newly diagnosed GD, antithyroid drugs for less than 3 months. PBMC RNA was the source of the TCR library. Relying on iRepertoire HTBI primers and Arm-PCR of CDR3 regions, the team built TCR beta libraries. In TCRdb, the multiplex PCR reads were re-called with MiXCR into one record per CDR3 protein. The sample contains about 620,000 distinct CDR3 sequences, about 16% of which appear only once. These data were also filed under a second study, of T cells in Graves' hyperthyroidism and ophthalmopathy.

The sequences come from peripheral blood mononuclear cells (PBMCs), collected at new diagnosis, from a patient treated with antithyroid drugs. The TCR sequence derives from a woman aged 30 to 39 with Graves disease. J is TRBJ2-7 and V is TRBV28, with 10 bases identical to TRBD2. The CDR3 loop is CASSPHTSGTSYEQYF. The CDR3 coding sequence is TGTGCCAGCAGCCCACATACTAGCGGGACCTCCTACGAGCAGTACTTC.